The 6 T cell receptor beta chains listed next were all sequenced from one sample in a study of blood T cell repertoires in COVID-19. The assay was immunoSEQ multiplex PCR, and TCRdb's table has in-frame clones only and misses some. The sample yields 200,000 to 250,000 clones, 70% to 90% seen once. The material sequenced was peripheral blood. The receptor set was obtained from a woman aged 40 to 55 with acute or convalescent COVID-19.

Notes on this clone: Mismatch with germline at one junction end may stem from a read error. The rearrangement links TRBV19 to TRBJ2-3, with 10 positions matching TRBD1. Germline loops: CDR1 LNHDA, CDR2 SQIVND (reference sequence). The CDR3 spans 14 residues. CDR3 in DNA: TGTGCCAGTAGTGACAGGGGGCGCACGGATACGCAGTATTTT. Amino acid sequence: CASSDRGRTDTQYF.

J is TRBJ1-2 and V is TRBV24-1, with D hard to call. The CDR3 is 13 residues long. Trimming cost V 2 bases and J 4 bases, with 7 bases left between them. Germline CDR1 reads KGHDR; CDR2 reads SFDVKD. This CDR3 is CATSDSIGYGYTF. CDR3 in DNA: TGTGCCACCAGTGATTCCATCGGCTATGGCTACACCTTC.

The J gene is TRBJ1-4, the V gene TRBV5-1, with a tentative D call TRBD1 (5 bases). Per the germline V gene, CDR1 is SGHRS and CDR2 is YFSETQ. This CDR3 is built from 17 residues. Trimming pared 6 bases from V and 4 bases from J, leaving 22 bases between. The CDR3 sequence: CASNLGGSLGYNEKLFF. The DNA for the CDR3 is TGCGCCAGCAATCTCGGGGGGTCCCTGGGATATAATGAAAAACTGTTTTTT. The full variable domain, in which reference TRBV5-1 and TRBJ1-4 provide the parts outside the CDR3, is KAGVTQTPRYLIKTRGQQVTLSCSPISGHRSVSWYQQTPGQGLQFLFEYFSETQRNKGNFPGRFSGRQFSNSRSEMNVSTLELGDSALYLCASNLGGSLGYNEKLFFGSGTQLSVL.

This clone was seen more than once but under ten times. The V and J genes are TRBV14 and TRBJ1-1; possibly TRBD1 for D (5 bases). V lost 5 bases and J lost 5, with 15 bases in between. The CDR3 sequence is 14 residues long. The germline gives CDR1 SGHDN, CDR2 FVKESK. The CDR3 bases are TGTGCCAGCAGCAACAGGCGGGGGGAGACTGAAGCTTTCTTT. It yields the protein CASSNRRGETEAFF.

The chain links TRBV5-6 to TRBJ1-1; 9 nucleotides agree with TRBD1. CDR1 is SGHDT and CDR2 is YYEEEE in the germline V gene. V shed 0 bases, J shed 4 bases, and the junction held 10 bases outside the gene matches. This CDR3 comprises 17 residues. This CDR3 reads CASSLGTGVGESTEAFF. Here the CDR3 DNA reads TGTGCCAGCAGCTTGGGGACAGGGGTTGGGGAGAGCACTGAAGCTTTCTTT.

The gene calls are TRBV6-5 and TRBJ1-3, with TRBD1 matching 8 bases. Germline loops: CDR1 MNHEY, CDR2 SVGAGI. The V gene end was trimmed by 5 bases and the J gene end by 2 bases; junction bases not matched to a gene: 2. The CDR3 sequence is 14 residues long. The CDR3 nucleotides are TGTGCCAGCAGTCGGACAGGGACTGGAAACACCATATATTTT. It yields the protein CASSRTGTGNTIYF.